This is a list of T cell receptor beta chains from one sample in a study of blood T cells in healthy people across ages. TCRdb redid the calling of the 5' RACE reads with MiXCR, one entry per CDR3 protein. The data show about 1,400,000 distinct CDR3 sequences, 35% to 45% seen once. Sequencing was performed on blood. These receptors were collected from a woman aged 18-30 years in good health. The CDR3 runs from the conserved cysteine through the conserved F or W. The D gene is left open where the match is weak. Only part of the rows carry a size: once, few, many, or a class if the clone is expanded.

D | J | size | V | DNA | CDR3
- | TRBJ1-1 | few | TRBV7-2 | TGTGCCAGCAGCTCCCGACGGAACACTGAAGCTTTCTTT | CASSSRRNTEAFF
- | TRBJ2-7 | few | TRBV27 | TGTGCCAGCAGTCCGCTTCAAGCGGGCTCCTACGAGCAGTACTTC | CASSPLQAGSYEQYF
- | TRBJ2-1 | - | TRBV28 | TGTGCCAGCAGCTCCAGGGGCAAGCAGTTCTTC | CASSSRGKQFF
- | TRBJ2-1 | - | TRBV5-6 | TGTGCCAGCAGCACCGGGACTTTCAATGAGCACTTCTTC | CASSTGTFNEHFF
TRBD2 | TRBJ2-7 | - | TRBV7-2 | TGTGCCAGCAGCTTAGTCGGACTAGCGGGAAAAAGGGCCGAGCAGTACTTC | CASSLVGLAGKRAEQYF
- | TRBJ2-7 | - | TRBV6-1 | TGTGCCAGCAGTGAGGTAACAGGGACCTACGAGCAGTACTTC | CASSEVTGTYEQYF
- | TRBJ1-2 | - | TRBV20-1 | TGCAGTGCTAGAGGGGGTCAGGGCGGCGGCTACACCTTC | CSARGGQGGGYTF
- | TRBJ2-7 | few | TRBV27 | TGTGCCAGCAGTGGAAATCTCGGCCGCTCCTACGAGCAGTACTTC | CASSGNLGRSYEQYF
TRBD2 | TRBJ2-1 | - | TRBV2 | TGTGCCAGCAGTGGAGCGGGGAACCCTTGGGAGCAGTTCTTC | CASSGAGNPWEQFF
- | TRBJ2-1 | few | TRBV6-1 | TGTGCCAGCAGCCGGGACTCAACGGACCTCAATGAGCAGTTCTTC | CASSRDSTDLNEQFF
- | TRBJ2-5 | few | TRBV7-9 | TGTGCCAGCAGCTTAGCGGGGGATCCCACCCGGCAAGAGACCCAGTACTTC | CASSLAGDPTRQETQYF
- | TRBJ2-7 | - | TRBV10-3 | TGTGCCACCGCACGGAGCCCCTACGAGCAGTACTTC | CATARSPYEQYF
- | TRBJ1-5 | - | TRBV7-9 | TGTGCCAGCAGCCTCTCGGGCGGAGGCTGGGATCAGCCCCAGCATTTT | CASSLSGGGWDQPQHF
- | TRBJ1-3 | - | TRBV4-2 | TGTGCCAGCAGCCAGGACCTACACTCTGGAAACACCATATATTTT | CASSQDLHSGNTIYF
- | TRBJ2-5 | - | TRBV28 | TGTGCCAGCAGTTCCTATCGGGGGATGGGAGAGACCCAGTACTTC | CASSSYRGMGETQYF
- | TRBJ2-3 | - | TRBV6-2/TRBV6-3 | TGTGCCAGCAGTGACCTCGGCAGAAGCACAGATACGCAGTATTTT | CASSDLGRSTDTQYF
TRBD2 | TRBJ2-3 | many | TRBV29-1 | TGCAGCGTTGAGGGGCTAGCGGACACAGATACGCAGTATTTT | CSVEGLADTDTQYF
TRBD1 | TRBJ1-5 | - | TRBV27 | TGTGCCAGCAGAAAAACTTGGACAGGCCCCAATCAGCCCCAGCATTTT | CASRKTWTGPNQPQHF
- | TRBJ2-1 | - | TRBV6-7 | TGTGCCAGCAGAGCCCAGGGGGGGGAGCAGTTCTTC | CASRAQGGEQFF